This TCR beta chain was profiled in a study of blood T cells in healthy people across ages. Study conclusions and caveats: When one million T cells were used, diversity estimates were thought to be underestimates. Significant beta diversity loss was already apparent by age roughly 44, declining roughly linearly.

Samples each yielded at least 6 micrograms of total RNA. PCR was performed a second time for about 6 to 12 cycles using a sample-barcoded 5' primer and a J-beta primer mix. TCRdb fed the 5' RACE reads into MiXCR, producing one record per CDR3 protein. The table has 550,000 to 600,000 distinct CDR3 sequences, roughly a quarter seen once; the top ten hold about 18%. Worth noting for this clonotype: Its target is not known.

Sequencing input: blood. The clonotype was recovered from a woman between 65 and 79 years old in good health.

As DNA, the CDR3 is TGCAGCGTGCCCAGGGGGGATCGGGGAGACGGGGAGCTGTTTTTT. Amino acids: CSVPRGDRGDGELFF. V gene TRBV29-1 combines with J gene TRBJ2-2; a possible D gene is TRBD1 (7 bases). In germline, CDR1 is SQVTM, CDR2 ANQGSEA. Trimming took 6 bases from V and 7 from J, leaving 21 bases between them. The CDR3 extends over 15 amino acids.